Following are 25 T cell receptor beta chains from one sample sequenced in a study of untreated major depressive disorder. Whole-study findings and limits: Compared with controls, depressed patients showed more TRBV05-01 (Vbeta 5.1) usage in CD4+ T cells.

The assay was immunoSEQ multiplex PCR, and TCRdb's table has in-frame clones only and misses some. The sample holds some 25,000 clones; about 90% are singletons and the top ten take roughly 0.72%. These receptors lack a known antigen. Sequences were obtained from CD4+ T cells from PBMCs. The source is a woman between 25 and 40 years old with major depressive disorder.

This chain uses TRBV6-6 with TRBJ1-2, with 11 nucleotides matching TRBD1. This CDR3 has 14 residues. Per germline, CDR1 MNHNY and CDR2 SVGAGI (reference sequence). J gave up 7 bases and V 7 bases, and 8 bases lay outside the gene matches. In DNA form, the CDR3 reads TGTGCCAGCACAAGAGGACAGGGGGCAGGTGGCTACACCTTC. It codes for CASTRGQGAGGYTF.

The chain uses TRBV5-6 and TRBJ2-5, with TRBD2 as a possible D gene (6 bases). Trimming pared 6 bases from V and 3 bases from J, leaving 12 bases between. Germline CDR1 reads SGHDT; CDR2 reads YYEEEE. CDR3 size: 13 residues. The CDR3 DNA reads TGTGCCAGCACCCCCGGGAGTGAAGAGACCCAGTACTTC. Translated: CASTPGSEETQYF.

The rearrangement links TRBV11-3 to TRBJ1-2; the D gene is possibly TRBD1 (6 bases). V was cut by 5 bases and J by 8 bases, with 15 bases left in between. The CDR3 has 13 residues. Germline loops: CDR1 SGHNT, CDR2 YENEEA. The DNA of the CDR3 is TGTGCCAGCAGCCTAGTAGGGACACAGGGCTACACCTTC. This gives the protein CASSLVGTQGYTF.

The chain's CDR3 is CSVAFSSGSSEQYF. The CDR3 DNA sequence: TGCAGCGTTGCCTTCTCTAGCGGGAGCTCCGAGCAGTACTTC. The genes are TRBV29-1 and TRBJ2-7; 10 bases are a match to TRBD2. Germline values: CDR1 SQVTM, CDR2 ANQGSEA. After removal of 4 bases from V and 6 bases from J, the junction contained 9 bases not matched to a gene. This CDR3 region has 14 residues.

The gene calls are TRBV4-1 and TRBJ1-5; TRBD1 matches 9 bases. Germline values: CDR1 MGHRA, CDR2 YSYEKL. V trimming: 2 bases; J trimming: 6 bases; junction bases outside the gene matches: 11. This CDR3 region has 17 residues. The CDR3 sequence is CASSQPGTGRLGQPQHF. In DNA, the CDR3 is TGCGCCAGCAGCCAACCAGGGACAGGGAGATTGGGTCAGCCCCAGCATTTT.

The rearrangement joins TRBV6-5 to TRBJ2-7; no firm D call. The germline CDR1 and CDR2 sequences are MNHEY and SVGAGI. This CDR3 spans 12 amino acids. V was trimmed by 0 bases and J by 12 bases, leaving 12 bases between them. CDR3 region: CASSYSTGRWYF. The DNA of the CDR3 is TGTGCCAGCAGTTACTCGACCGGACGGTGGTACTTC.

The rearrangement uses TRBV15 and TRBJ2-1; D not resolved. Per germline, CDR1 LNHNV and CDR2 YYDKDF (reference sequence). The V end was cut by 1 base, the J end by 6 bases, with 7 bases between. The CDR3 is made up of 13 amino acids. Written as DNA, the CDR3 is TGTGCCACCAGCAGAGCGGGTCGCAATGAGCAGTTCTTC. This codes for CATSRAGRNEQFF.

The V gene is TRBV9, the J gene TRBJ1-3; tentatively, D is TRBD1 (5 bases). This CDR3 region has 12 residues. Per the germline V gene, CDR1 is SGDLS and CDR2 is YYNGEE. The germline V and J ends were trimmed by 3 bases and 13 bases, with 14 bases remaining between them. CDR3 DNA sequence: TGTGCCAGCAGCGCTCATCTCGGGACTATATATTTT. Amino acid sequence: CASSAHLGTIYF.

The rearrangement uses TRBV5-8 and TRBJ2-1; 9 nucleotides align to TRBD1. This CDR3 spans 14 amino acids. J lost 9 bases, V lost 4 bases, and 8 bases had no gene match. Germline V gene data show CDR1 as SGHTS and CDR2 as YDEGEE. The CDR3 loop reads CASSPRTGAFEQFF. The CDR3 DNA is TGTGCCAGCAGCCCACGGACAGGGGCATTTGAGCAGTTCTTC. The entire variable domain, with the rest obtained from reference TRBV5-8 and TRBJ2-1, is as follows: EAGVTQSPTHLIKTRGQQATLRCSPISGHTSVYWYQQALGLGLQFLLWYDEGEERNRGNFPPRFSGRQFPNYSSELNVNALELEDSALYLCASSPRTGAFEQFFGPGTRLTVL.

The gene calls are TRBV7-8 and TRBJ1-1, with D perhaps matching TRBD1 (5 bases). V was cut by 4 bases and J by 2 bases, with 8 bases left in between. Germline V CDR1 and CDR2: SGHVS, FQNEAQ. CDR3 length equals 13 residues. CDR3 nucleotide sequence: TGTGCCAGCAGCTCCGGGGGAAACACTGAAGCTTTCTTT. It codes for CASSSGGNTEAFF.

The J gene is TRBJ2-3, the V gene TRBV7-8; TRBD2 aligns across 8 bases. J was trimmed by 6 bases and V by 11 bases; bases with no gene match: 10. The CDR3 contains 13 residues. CDR1 SGHVS and CDR2 FQNEAQ come from the germline V gene. The CDR3 loop is CAGTSGGWDTQYF. For the CDR3, the DNA is TGTGCCGGGACAAGCGGGGGATGGGATACGCAGTATTTT. The full variable domain, with the rest looked up from reference TRBV7-8 and TRBJ2-3, is GAGVSQSPRYKVAKRGQDVALRCDPISGHVSLFWYQQALGQGPEFLTYFQNEAQLDKSGLPSDRFFAERPEGSVSTLKIQRTQQEDSAVYLCAGTSGGWDTQYFGPGTRLTVL.

The V gene is TRBV25-1, the J gene TRBJ2-5, with 9 bases matching TRBD1. V lost 5 bases and J lost 4; bases outside the gene matches: 11. This CDR3 is built from 16 residues. Germline V gives CDR1 MGHDK, CDR2 SYGVNS. The CDR3, as DNA: TGTGCCAGCAGTCGCAAAGACAGGGGGTTGAGAGAGACCCAGTACTTC. This encodes CASSRKDRGLRETQYF.

The rearrangement uses TRBV25-1 and TRBJ1-2; 7 nucleotides align to TRBD1. This CDR3 comprises 12 residues. CDR1 is MGHDK and CDR2 is SYGVNS in the germline V gene. Unmatched junction bases numbered 1, after V lost 8 bases and J lost 1 base. This CDR3 is CASRQGNYGYTF. Here the CDR3 DNA reads TGTGCCAGCCGACAGGGTAACTATGGCTACACCTTC.

This clone was recorded a few times. This sequence joins TRBV6-5 and TRBJ2-7; TRBD2 matches at 7 bases. Germline values: CDR1 MNHEY, CDR2 SVGAGI. The CDR3 is made up of 15 amino acids. V lost 3 bases to trimming and J lost 4 bases; unmatched junction nucleotides: 9. CDR3 nucleotide sequence: TGTGCCAGCAGTTATTGGGAGGGAGGAGCGTACGAGCAGTACTTC. Protein product: CASSYWEGGAYEQYF.

The rearrangement joins TRBV28 to TRBJ1-1; unclear D gene. V dropped 5 bases and J dropped 4 bases, with 17 bases sitting between them. CDR1 and CDR2 from the germline V gene are MDHEN and SYDVKM. The CDR3 sequence is 15 residues long. The CDR3 loop is CASSVMTGSGTEAFF. The CDR3 nucleotides are TGTGCCAGCAGTGTCATGACGGGCTCGGGCACTGAAGCTTTCTTT.

The chain links TRBV28 to TRBJ1-5, with D possibly being TRBD1 (6 bases). CDR1 and CDR2 from the germline V gene are MDHEN and SYDVKM. This CDR3 region has 14 residues. Trimming took 3 bases from V and 9 from J, leaving 15 bases between them. The CDR3 DNA follows: TGTGCCAGCAGTTTCCTGGGGGGCAAACTGCCCCAGCATTTT. Amino acids: CASSFLGGKLPQHF.

The chain recombines TRBV5-1 with TRBJ1-2; D is ambiguous. Looked up from germline, CDR1 is SGHRS and CDR2 is YFSETQ. The CDR3 is 13 residues long. The ends were cut back, 2 bases at V and 4 bases at J, with 9 bases in the middle. The CDR3 here is CASSLGRIYGYTF. The CDR3 DNA sequence: TGCGCCAGCAGCTTAGGACGGATCTATGGCTACACCTTC.

This clone appeared a single time. The gene calls are TRBV29-1 and TRBJ1-1; TRBD1 is a possible D gene (5 bases). Looked up from germline, CDR1 is SQVTM and CDR2 is ANQGSEA. The length of the CDR3 is 14 residues. Between the trimmed V and J ends, which lost 4 bases and 6 bases, there was a span of 18 bases. CDR3 bases: TGCAGCGTTGGCAGGGCGGGTAGTTCGTCTGAAGCTTTCTTT. Residues: CSVGRAGSSSEAFF.

The CDR3 here is CASRGGGTVDGYTF. DNA for the CDR3: TGTGCCAGCCGGGGAGGGGGCACTGTGGATGGCTACACCTTC. The chain carries TRBV28 and TRBJ1-2; TRBD1 matches at 7 bases. This CDR3 region has 14 residues. Trimming cost V 8 bases and J 6 bases; bases outside gene matches: 12. Germline V lookup: CDR1 MDHEN, CDR2 SYDVKM.

This clone was observed a few times. V is TRBV7-2 and J is TRBJ1-6; D may be TRBD1 (5 bases). The CDR3 is 16 residues long. Trimming cost V 4 bases and J 4 bases, with 14 bases left between them. Germline loops: CDR1 SGHTA, CDR2 FQGNSA. As DNA, the CDR3 is TGTGCCAGCAGCTCTTATCATACAGGTTATAATTCACCCCTCCACTTT. This sequence encodes CASSSYHTGYNSPLHF.

V and J are TRBV28 and TRBJ2-7; D is uncertain. Per the germline V gene, CDR1 is MDHEN and CDR2 is SYDVKM. Trimming removed 2 bases at V and 4 bases at J, with 3 bases between. CDR3 length: 11 residues. The CDR3 DNA reads as TGTGCCAGCAGTTTAGAGTACGAGCAGTACTTC. Translation gives CASSLEYEQYF.

The chain employs TRBV19 and TRBJ1-2; D remains ambiguous. Germline V lookup: CDR1 LNHDA, CDR2 SQIVND (reference sequence). The ends were cut back, 1 base at V and 4 bases at J, with 13 bases in the middle. There are 15 residues in the CDR3. This CDR3 reads CASSIVSAIGYGYTF. In nucleotides, the CDR3 is TGTGCCAGTAGTATAGTTAGTGCAATCGGCTATGGCTACACCTTC.

The chain is built from TRBV6-5 and TRBJ2-2; 9 bases fit TRBD1. V gave up 8 bases and J gave up 5 bases; unmatched junction bases: 6. Germline loops: CDR1 MNHEY, CDR2 SVGAGI. The CDR3 length is 14 residues. Written as DNA, the CDR3 is TGTGCCAGCGGGAGACAGGGGGGAACCGGGGAGCTGTTTTTT. Translated: CASGRQGGTGELFF.

The CDR3 loop reads CASRPVNNTQYF. DNA for the CDR3: TGTGCCAGCCGCCCCGTTAATAATACGCAGTATTTT. This chain connects TRBV7-9 to TRBJ2-3; D is undetermined. V was pared by 8 bases and J by 7 bases, with 13 bases between. Per the germline V gene, CDR1 is SEHNR and CDR2 is FQNEAQ (reference sequence). The CDR3 extends over 12 amino acids.

This clone is a singleton in its sample. V and J are TRBV6-1 and TRBJ2-4, with a weak D call TRBD1 (6 bases). The CDR3 spans 12 residues. The V gene lost 10 bases and the J gene lost 10 bases, with 17 bases spanning the gap. The germline CDR1 and CDR2 sequences are MNHNS and SASEGT. The CDR3 region has the DNA TGTGCCACCAGGGGCGACAGGATTATTCAGTACTTC. It encodes CATRGDRIIQYF.